The clone carrying this T cell receptor (beta chain) was found many times. As yet, its antigen is unknown. This sample was taken from a study of Graves' ophthalmopathy and Graves' hyperthyroidism. Study-level information: Specimen type is peripheral blood, obtained at initial diagnosis before any treatment. The study's findings and limits: Predictions made by the model for ophthalmopathy progression reached 70.59% sensitivity and about 72% specificity.

The CDR3 has 10 amino acids. V gave up 5 bases and J gave up 5 bases, with 6 bases separating them. CDR1 is DFQATT, CDR2 SNEGSKA, per germline (reference sequence). Being free of ophthalmopathy for 18 months of follow-up defined stable hyperthyroidism. Symptoms, serum thyroxine and TRAb, thyroid ultrasound, and orbital computed tomography formed the diagnostic basis. Amplified material comprised TCR beta CDR3 regions derived from RNA transcripts. HTBI-primed first-round RT-PCR preceded second-round multiplex PCR. Using its own MiXCR run on the multiplex PCR reads, TCRdb lists one record per CDR3 protein. The data show approximately 380,000 distinct CDR3 sequences, 20% to 25% seen once.

The receptor was derived from a woman between 18 and 30 years old with stable Graves' hyperthyroidism. J is TRBJ1-1 and V is TRBV20-1; D remains unclear. Sequences were obtained from peripheral blood. As DNA, the CDR3 is TGCAGTGCTGCCAAGACTGAAGCTTTCTTT. This encodes CSAAKTEAFF.